Listed below are T cell receptor beta chains from one sample, sequenced in a study of control samples from healthy donors and cancer patients. The data were produced by immunoSEQ multiplex PCR, yet TCRdb's version contains in-frame clones alone and is incomplete. The data contain 150,000 to 200,000 clones, approximately 92% of them singletons. The sequenced sample consisted of blood. The receptors come from a man aged 18 to 29 in good health. Both conserved end residues are part of each CDR3. The D gene is left open where the match is weak. Not all rows give a size; the values are once, few, many and, for expanded clones, a class.

j_call v_call clone_size d_call cdr3_nt cdr3_aa
TRBJ2-3 TRBV25-1 NA NA TGTGCCAGCAGTGAATATTTAGCGGGCACAGATACGCAGTATTTT CASSEYLAGTDTQYF
TRBJ1-3 TRBV19 NA NA TGTGCCAGTAGTACCGGGAGCTCTGGAAACACCATATATTTT CASSTGSSGNTIYF
TRBJ1-2 TRBV27 NA TRBD1 TGTGCCAGCAGTTTAGGAGGGGGCCGTGGCTACACCTTC CASSLGGGRGYTF
TRBJ2-7 TRBV12-3/TRBV12-4 NA TRBD1 TGTGCCAGCAGGGAGGGACAGGGGGACGAGCAGTACTTC CASREGQGDEQYF
TRBJ1-6 TRBV4-1 NA TRBD1 TGCGCCAGCAGCCAGGTTAATACCGGGACAGGGAATTCACCCCTCCACTTT CASSQVNTGTGNSPLHF
TRBJ1-1 TRBV21-1 NA NA TGTGCCAGCACCCCAGGGGCACGGCTTAACACTGAAGCTTTCTTT CASTPGARLNTEAFF
TRBJ1-5 TRBV7-8 NA TRBD1 TGTGCCAGCAGCGAGGACAGGGCCTATCAGCCCCAGCATTTT CASSEDRAYQPQHF
TRBJ1-5 TRBV18 NA NA TGTGCCAGCTCACTTGCTTTCGGAGCTGGCAATCAGCCCCAGCATTTT CASSLAFGAGNQPQHF
TRBJ2-1 TRBV25-1 NA TRBD1 TGTGCCAGCAGTGCAAACAGGGGCACGAGCTCCTACAATGAGCAGTTCTTC CASSANRGTSSYNEQFF
TRBJ1-2 TRBV29-1 once NA TGCAGCGTTGATGAGTCGGGACACTATGGCTACACCTTC CSVDESGHYGYTF
TRBJ2-4 TRBV11-1 once TRBD1 TGTGCCAGCAGCAAACCTCCGGGACAGGGGAACATTCAGTACTTC CASSKPPGQGNIQYF
TRBJ2-1 TRBV9 NA NA TGTGCCAGCAGCCCTCGGGGATCGGAGTACAATGAGCAGTTCTTC CASSPRGSEYNEQFF